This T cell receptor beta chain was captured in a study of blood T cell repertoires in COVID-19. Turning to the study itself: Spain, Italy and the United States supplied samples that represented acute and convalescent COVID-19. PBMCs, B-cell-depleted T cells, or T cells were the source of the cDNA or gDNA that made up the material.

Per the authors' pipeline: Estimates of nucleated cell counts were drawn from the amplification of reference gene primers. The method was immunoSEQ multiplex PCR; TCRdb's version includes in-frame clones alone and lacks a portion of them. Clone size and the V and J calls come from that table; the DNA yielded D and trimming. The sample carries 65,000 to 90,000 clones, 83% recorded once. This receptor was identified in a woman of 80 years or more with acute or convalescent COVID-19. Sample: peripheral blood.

CDR3 sequence reads: CASSQDIGDRYLVYEQYF. CDR3 in DNA: TGTGCCAGCAGCCAAGATATAGGGGACAGGTATTTGGTCTACGAGCAGTACTTC. This sequence joins TRBV3-1 (or the pseudogene TRBV3-2) and TRBJ2-7; TRBD1 agrees at 8 bases. The CDR3 contains 18 residues. The junction had 13 bases not matched to a gene; V was cut back by 0 bases and J by 3 bases. Germline V gives CDR1 LGHDT, CDR2 YNNKEL (reference sequence).